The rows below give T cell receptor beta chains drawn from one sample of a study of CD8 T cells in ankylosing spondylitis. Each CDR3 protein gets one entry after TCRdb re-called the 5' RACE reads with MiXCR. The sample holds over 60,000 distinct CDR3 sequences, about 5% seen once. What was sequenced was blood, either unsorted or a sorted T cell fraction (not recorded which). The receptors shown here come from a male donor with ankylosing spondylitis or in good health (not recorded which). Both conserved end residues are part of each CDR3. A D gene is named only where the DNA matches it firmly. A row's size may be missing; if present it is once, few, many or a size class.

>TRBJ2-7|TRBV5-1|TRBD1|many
TGCGCCAGCAGCCCGGACAGGGGAGACGAGCAGTACTTC
CASSPDRGDEQYF
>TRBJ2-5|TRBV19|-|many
TGTGCCAGTAGTATACCAGGGGAAGAGACCCAGTACTTC
CASSIPGEETQYF
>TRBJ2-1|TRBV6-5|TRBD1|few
TGTGCCTCGGGACAGGGGATCCAGGAGCAGTTCTTC
CASGQGIQEQFF
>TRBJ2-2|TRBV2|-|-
TGTGCCAGCAGTATGGAACGGGGCGCCGGGGAGCTGTTTTTT
CASSMERGAGELFF
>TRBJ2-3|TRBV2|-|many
TGTGCCAGCAACCCGAGCACAGATACGCAGTATTTT
CASNPSTDTQYF
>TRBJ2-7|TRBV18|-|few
TGTGCCAGCTCCCGGGAGACCCTCTCCTACGAGCAGTACTTC
CASSRETLSYEQYF
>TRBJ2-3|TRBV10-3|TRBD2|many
TGTGCCATCAGTGGGGGGGGAGTCCCCACAGATACGCAGTATTTT
CAISGGGVPTDTQYF
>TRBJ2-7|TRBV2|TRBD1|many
TGTGCCAGCAGTGGACAGGGTTTGGACGAGCAGTACTTC
CASSGQGLDEQYF
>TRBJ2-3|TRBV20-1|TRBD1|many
TGCAGTGCAACCGGACAGGGGTTGTCAAGCGCCTCCACAGATACGCAGTATTTT
CSATGQGLSSASTDTQYF
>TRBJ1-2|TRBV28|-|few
TGTGCCAGCAGGGGTAGTCAGGGTATGGGCTACACCTTC
CASRGSQGMGYTF
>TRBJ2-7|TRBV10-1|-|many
TGCGCCAGCAGTGCAGGAGGGTCCGTAGTCGAGCAGTACTTC
CASSAGGSVVEQYF
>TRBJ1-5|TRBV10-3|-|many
TGTGCCATCAGTCCCGGTGACCCCCAGCCCCAGCATTTT
CAISPGDPQPQHF
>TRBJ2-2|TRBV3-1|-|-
TGTGCCAGCAGCCAGGGACCCACCGGGGAGCTGTTTTTT
CASSQGPTGELFF
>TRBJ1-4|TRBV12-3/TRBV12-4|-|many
TGTGCCAGCAGTCCTTTGAGGGAAAAACTGTTTTTT
CASSPLREKLFF
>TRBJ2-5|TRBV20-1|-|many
TGCAGTGCTAGAGATCCAGGGCCTCAGAAGACCCAGTACTTC
CSARDPGPQKTQYF
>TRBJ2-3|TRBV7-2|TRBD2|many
TGTGCCAGCAGCTCGGACCTAGCGGGAGACCGGTATACGCAGTATTTT
CASSSDLAGDRYTQYF
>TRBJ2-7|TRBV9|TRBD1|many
TGTGCCAGCAGCGCGGGACAGGGGATATCCTACGAGCAGTACTTC
CASSAGQGISYEQYF
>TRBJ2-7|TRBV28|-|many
TGTGCCAGCAAAGGTCTCGGATTGTACGAGCAGTACTTC
CASKGLGLYEQYF